Listed below are T cell receptor beta chains from one sample, sequenced in a study of blood T cell repertoires in COVID-19. The table came from immunoSEQ multiplex PCR; TCRdb's copy has only in-frame clones and leaves some out. The sample lists about 140,000 clones; over 80% were seen once. The sequencing sample was made of peripheral blood. These receptors all come from a woman between 50 and 59 years old with acute or convalescent COVID-19. Both conserved end residues are part of each CDR3. A D gene is named only where the DNA matches it firmly. Not all rows give a size; the values are once, few, many and, for expanded clones, a class.

d_call j_call v_call clone_size cdr3_aa cdr3_nt
- TRBJ1-2 TRBV13 - CASGELRQDAVGYTF TGTGCCAGCGGAGAGCTCCGACAGGACGCTGTTGGCTACACCTTC
TRBD1 TRBJ1-2 TRBV25-1 - CASSESFGQGGSNYGYTF TGTGCCAGCAGTGAATCATTCGGACAGGGGGGATCTAACTATGGCTACACCTTC
TRBD2 TRBJ2-1 TRBV5-4 - CASSLSLLAGNYNEQFF TGTGCCAGCAGCTTGTCCTTACTAGCGGGAAACTACAATGAGCAGTTCTTC
- TRBJ1-5 TRBV7-8 once CASSPGLQPQHF TGTGCCAGCAGCCCAGGGCTTCAGCCCCAGCATTTT
TRBD1 TRBJ2-7 TRBV5-1 - CASSLSRQGEAYEQYF TGCGCCAGCAGCTTGAGTCGACAGGGCGAAGCCTACGAGCAGTACTTC
- TRBJ1-2 TRBV5-4 once CASSFLREDLIYGYTF TGTGCCAGCAGTTTCCTCCGGGAAGACCTAATCTATGGCTACACCTTC
- TRBJ2-5 TRBV27 once CASSFGNRLGETQYF TGTGCCAGCAGCTTTGGAAACAGGTTAGGGGAGACCCAGTACTTC
- TRBJ1-2 TRBV19 - CASSTQDSPHGYTF TGTGCCAGTAGTACACAGGATTCCCCCCATGGCTACACCTTC
TRBD2 TRBJ2-3 TRBV4-1 - CASSQDRASGGAGADTQYF TGCGCCAGCAGCCAAGATCGAGCTAGCGGGGGGGCCGGCGCAGATACGCAGTATTTT
TRBD1 TRBJ1-1 TRBV10-1 - CASSRDRNTEAFF TGCGCCAGCAGTAGGGACAGGAACACTGAAGCTTTCTTT
- TRBJ1-6 TRBV6-5 - CASSSWGNSPLHF TGTGCCAGCAGTTCCTGGGGCAATTCACCCCTCCACTTT
TRBD1 TRBJ1-2 TRBV6-6 - CASSPDRGSNTF TGTGCCAGCAGTCCAGACAGGGGTTCGAACACCTTC
TRBD2 TRBJ2-3 TRBV4-1 - CASSQVLAGETDTQYF TGCGCCAGCAGCCAAGTTCTAGCGGGAGAGACAGATACGCAGTATTTT
TRBD1 TRBJ1-1 TRBV18 - CASSQGASTEAFF TGTGCCAGCTCCCAGGGGGCGAGCACTGAAGCTTTCTTT
- TRBJ2-3 TRBV3-1/TRBV3-2 - CASSQGGGERDTQYF TGTGCCAGCAGCCAAGGTGGCGGGGAAAGAGATACGCAGTATTTT
- TRBJ1-2 TRBV5-1 - CASSFSGSPYGYTF TGCGCCAGCAGCTTTTCAGGTTCACCCTATGGCTACACCTTC
- TRBJ2-5 TRBV7-3 - CASSLGGLETQYF TGTGCCAGCAGCCTCGGGGGGCTGGAGACCCAGTACTTC
- TRBJ1-2 TRBV5-1 - CASSSVQGWDYGYTF TGCGCCAGCAGCTCGGTACAGGGTTGGGACTATGGCTACACCTTC
TRBD2 TRBJ2-3 TRBV27 - CASSLSDGRVDTQYF TGTGCCAGCAGTTTATCGGACGGGAGGGTAGATACGCAGTATTTT
TRBD1 TRBJ2-5 TRBV5-5 - CASTARQGETQYF TGTGCCAGCACCGCCCGACAGGGAGAGACCCAGTACTTC
TRBD2 TRBJ2-3 TRBV4-2 few CASSQTGTSGGTDTQYF TGTGCCAGCAGCCAAACAGGGACTAGCGGGGGCACAGATACGCAGTATTTT
- TRBJ2-1 TRBV7-3 - CASSLYVENEQFF TGTGCCAGCAGCTTATACGTAGAGAATGAGCAGTTCTTC
- TRBJ1-2 TRBV5-8 - CASRAGAGNYGYTF TGTGCCAGCAGGGCGGGAGCAGGGAACTATGGCTACACCTTC
TRBD2 TRBJ2-1 TRBV28 - CASRGLAGALSSYNEQFF TGTGCCAGCAGGGGACTAGCGGGAGCACTAAGCTCCTACAATGAGCAGTTCTTC
- TRBJ1-5 TRBV10-2 - CASSDAQGFNQPQHF TGCGCCAGCAGTGACGCCCAGGGCTTCAATCAGCCCCAGCATTTT
TRBD2 TRBJ2-5 TRBV11-1 - CASSLDVSGTAGTQYF TGTGCCAGCAGCTTAGACGTTAGCGGGACCGCAGGGACCCAGTACTTC
- TRBJ1-5 TRBV18 - CASSPPGPSGNQPQHF TGTGCCAGCTCACCACCGGGGCCCAGCGGCAATCAGCCCCAGCATTTT
TRBD1 TRBJ1-2 TRBV29-1 - CSVVGGAGGYGYTF TGCAGCGTTGTAGGGGGCGCAGGTGGCTATGGCTACACCTTC
TRBD1 TRBJ1-5 TRBV4-1 - CASSQETGVGQPQHF TGCGCCAGCAGCCAAGAGACAGGGGTAGGTCAGCCCCAGCATTTT
TRBD2 TRBJ2-7 TRBV6-5 - CASSYGTSGYEQYF TGTGCCAGCAGTTACGGTACTAGCGGCTACGAGCAGTACTTC
TRBD1 TRBJ2-5 TRBV27 - CASSDRGDPGETQYF TGTGCCAGCTCGGACAGGGGGGATCCGGGGGAGACCCAGTACTTC
- TRBJ2-7 TRBV5-4 - CASSYRGTPYEQYF TGTGCCAGCAGCTACCGGGGGACCCCCTACGAGCAGTACTTC
- TRBJ2-3 TRBV5-5 - CASSLSLIEGDTQYF TGTGCCAGCAGCTTAAGCCTTATCGAGGGAGATACGCAGTATTTT
- TRBJ2-1 TRBV15 - CATSRSLQGRSYNEQFF TGTGCCACCAGCAGAAGCTTGCAAGGGAGGTCCTACAATGAGCAGTTCTTC
- TRBJ2-7 TRBV5-1 - CASRWRGQQYF TGCGCCAGCCGCTGGAGGGGCCAGCAGTACTTC
- TRBJ1-6 TRBV5-4 - CASSLQVHNSPLHF TGTGCCAGCAGCTTACAGGTGCATAATTCACCCCTCCACTTT
TRBD1 TRBJ2-1 TRBV6-6 - CASSYADRSNNEQFF TGTGCCAGCAGTTACGCGGACAGGAGTAACAATGAGCAGTTCTTC
TRBD2 TRBJ2-7 TRBV9 - CASSVTPGLAGNEQYF TGTGCCAGCAGCGTAACCCCGGGACTAGCGGGGAACGAGCAGTACTTC
- TRBJ1-1 TRBV19 - CASSITGRLNTEAFF TGTGCCAGTAGTATTACAGGACGGCTGAACACTGAAGCTTTCTTT
- TRBJ2-7 TRBV28 - CASRRESYEQYF TGTGCCAGCAGGCGAGAATCCTACGAGCAGTACTTC
- TRBJ1-5 TRBV7-6 - CASSSRGGGGSNQPQHF TGTGCCAGCAGCTCCCGTGGGGGGGGCGGGAGCAATCAGCCCCAGCATTTT
- TRBJ2-7 TRBV6-5 - CASSPRGASYEQYF TGTGCCAGCAGCCCCAGGGGTGCCAGCTACGAGCAGTACTTC
TRBD1 TRBJ1-4 TRBV27 - CASSSTGSTNEKLFF TGTGCCAGCAGTTCGACAGGGTCAACTAATGAAAAACTGTTTTTT
- TRBJ1-6 TRBV30 once CAWSVRGELIPRNSPLHF TGTGCCTGGAGTGTAAGGGGTGAACTCATACCTCGGAATTCACCCCTCCACTTT
TRBD1 TRBJ1-2 TRBV25-1 - CASRAHGTGANYGYTF TGTGCCAGCAGAGCCCACGGGACAGGAGCTAACTATGGCTACACCTTC
TRBD2 TRBJ2-1 TRBV11-2 - CASSSSGTSSSNEQFF TGTGCCAGCAGCTCCTCCGGGACTAGCTCGAGCAATGAGCAGTTCTTC
TRBD1 TRBJ1-2 TRBV29-1 - CSARGAASGGYTF TGCAGCGCCAGGGGGGCCGCCTCCGGAGGCTACACCTTC
- TRBJ1-5 TRBV15 few CATSVPDSSYSNQPQHF TGTGCCACCAGCGTTCCGGACAGTTCCTATAGCAATCAGCCCCAGCATTTT
TRBD1 TRBJ1-2 TRBV15 - CATSRDRTQGAAGYTF TGTGCCACCAGCAGAGATCGTACACAGGGGGCGGCGGGCTACACCTTC
- TRBJ2-7 TRBV5-4 - CASSFRTDYSYEQYF TGTGCCAGCAGCTTCCGGACAGATTACTCGTACGAGCAGTACTTC
- TRBJ2-5 TRBV7-3 - CASSLAGGETQYF TGTGCCAGCAGCTTAGCCGGCGGAGAGACCCAGTACTTC
TRBD1 TRBJ1-4 TRBV6-5 - CASSKTTGIGEKLFF TGTGCCAGCAGTAAAACGACAGGGATTGGTGAAAAACTGTTTTTT
- TRBJ1-6 TRBV25-1 - CASSDLDRGDSPLHF TGTGCCAGCAGTGACCTGGACAGAGGGGATTCACCCCTCCACTTT
- TRBJ1-1 TRBV28 - CASSFPQGVNTEAFF TGTGCCAGCAGTTTCCCACAGGGAGTGAACACTGAAGCTTTCTTT
TRBD2 TRBJ2-3 TRBV24-1 - CATSDGTSGGPDTQYF TGTGCCACCAGTGATGGGACTAGCGGGGGACCAGATACGCAGTATTTT
TRBD1 TRBJ2-1 TRBV10-3 - CAIGQGPFNEQFF TGTGCCATTGGACAGGGACCATTCAATGAGCAGTTCTTC
- TRBJ1-1 TRBV4-2 - CASSQGIGQFHTEAFF TGTGCCAGCAGCCAAGGAATTGGGCAGTTTCACACTGAAGCTTTCTTT
TRBD2 TRBJ2-7 TRBV19 - CASSFSYGEGGLISEQYF TGTGCCAGTAGTTTCTCATATGGGGAGGGAGGGCTCATCTCCGAGCAGTACTTC
TRBD1 TRBJ1-4 TRBV7-2 - CASSPRQGADEKLFF TGTGCCAGCAGCCCGCGACAGGGGGCTGATGAAAAACTGTTTTTT
- TRBJ1-2 TRBV12-3/TRBV12-4 once CASSLGGRHGYTF TGTGCCAGCAGTTTGGGAGGGCGCCATGGCTACACCTTC